This T cell receptor (beta chain) was recovered during a study of a mutant IDH1 vaccine in newly diagnosed glioma. Comment on this clone: Antigen specificity is unknown.

This CDR3 is 11 amino acids long. The V end lost 7 bases, the J end lost 4 bases, and 10 bases lay between the germline ends. The germline V gene encodes CDR1 SQVTM and CDR2 ANQGSEA. TCRdb's table, derived via immunoSEQ multiplex PCR, lists solely in-frame clones and lacks some. Of tens of thousands of clones listed, roughly 79% are singletons. The time point denotes: week 23, last vaccination. A single vaccine dose contained 300 ug of mutant IDH1 20-mer peptide, and topical imiquimod was used with it. Donors had new IDH1-mutant astrocytomas of WHO grade 3 or 4 (ATRX-lost). Sequencing used PBMCs, obtained from a glioma patient whose treatment included an IDH1 peptide vaccine. The genes are TRBV29-1 and TRBJ2-5, with D possibly being TRBD1 or TRBD2 (6 bases each). This clonotype was sampled from a man aged 35 to 55 with glioma. The CDR3 bases are TGCAGCGGGGGGGCCACAGAGACCCAGTACTTC. This codes for CSGGATETQYF. Full variable domain (remainder filled in from reference TRBV29-1 and TRBJ2-5): SAVISQKPSRDICQRGTSLTIQCQVDSQVTMMFWYRQQPGQSLTLIATANQGSEATYESGFVIDKFPISRPNLTFSTLTVSNMSPEDSSIYLCSGGATETQYFGPGTRLLVL.